This entry is about one TCR beta chain. The study recruited people aged roughly 18 to 100 years across approximately 23 US areas. Within the 2 weeks before study entry, each person in the exposed group met a COVID-19 case. The sample originates from a study of blood T cell repertoires in COVID-19. In the study overall: T cells, B-cell-depleted T cells, or PBMCs supplied cDNA or gDNA.

As originally analysed: Estimation of nucleated cell counts was performed using reference gene primer amplification. Here immunoSEQ multiplex PCR was the method, and the copy in TCRdb shows in-frame clones only, minus some. V and J calls and clone size are copied from that table; D and trimming were computed from the DNA. The data hold about 200,000 clones, with roughly 84% observed a single time. Trimming at V came to 2 bases and at J to 8 bases, leaving 9 bases not matched to a gene. Germline CDR1 reads MNHEY; CDR2 reads SVGEGT. This CDR3 contains 15 residues. The sequence came from a woman under 40 who had been exposed to COVID-19. The gene calls are TRBV6-2 or TRBV6-3 and TRBJ2-3; 8 positions match TRBD2. Sequencing input: PBMCs or T cells enriched from blood (not recorded which). Here the CDR3 reads CASSYPRVRGVTQYF. CDR3 sequence (DNA): TGTGCCAGCAGTTACCCCCGGGTGCGGGGGGTTACGCAGTATTTT.